These T cell receptor beta chains were read from a single sample in a study of blood T cells in healthy people across ages. TCRdb passed the 5' RACE reads through MiXCR, listing each CDR3 protein once. The sample has about 1.1 million distinct CDR3 sequences, around two fifths seen once; the top ten hold under 15%. Sample: blood. The receptors were gathered from a man between 18 and 35 years old in good health. CDR3s include the opening cysteine and the closing phenylalanine or tryptophan. A D gene is named only where the DNA matches it firmly. Not all rows give a size; the values are once, few, many and, for expanded clones, a class.

D,V,size,J,length,CDR3,DNA
TRBD2,TRBV18,few,TRBJ2-3,17,CASSPPIAGGLTDTQYF,TGTGCCAGCTCACCACCGATAGCGGGGGGCCTCACAGATACGCAGTATTTT
NA,TRBV12-3/TRBV12-4,NA,TRBJ2-5,15,CASSFTGSPYNEQYF,TGTGCCAGCAGTTTTACGGGGTCTCCCTACAATGAGCAGTACTTC
NA,TRBV10-3,few,TRBJ1-4,15,CAIRDTQETNEKLFF,TGTGCCATCAGGGACACCCAGGAGACTAATGAAAAACTGTTTTTT
NA,TRBV6-6,NA,TRBJ1-2,14,CASSAEVHNYGYTF,TGTGCCAGCAGTGCGGAAGTACATAACTATGGCTACACCTTC
TRBD1,TRBV9,few,TRBJ2-1,15,CASSIGQGAHNEQFF,TGTGCCAGCAGCATCGGACAGGGGGCTCATAATGAGCAGTTCTTC
TRBD2,TRBV28,NA,TRBJ2-7,12,CTTGGDTYEQYF,TGTACTACCGGGGGGGACACCTACGAGCAGTACTTC
TRBD2,TRBV27,NA,TRBJ2-3,16,CASSPSRLAGADTQYF,TGTGCCAGCAGTCCCAGTCGACTAGCGGGGGCAGATACGCAGTATTTT
NA,TRBV4-3,NA,TRBJ1-1,15,CASSQRITGDTEAFF,TGCGCCAGCAGCCAGAGAATTACAGGAGACACTGAAGCTTTCTTT
TRBD1,TRBV20-1,NA,TRBJ1-6,15,CSAPNNDRGNSPFHF,TGCAGTGCCCCAAACAATGACAGGGGAAATTCACCCTTCCACTTT
TRBD1,TRBV20-1,NA,TRBJ2-1,15,CSAADRQGPYNEQFF,TGCAGTGCTGCCGATAGACAGGGGCCCTACAATGAGCAGTTCTTC
TRBD1,TRBV5-1,few,TRBJ2-6,16,CAIRDRDRSGANVLTF,TGCGCCATCCGGGACAGGGACCGCTCTGGGGCCAACGTCCTGACTTTC